Presented here are 25 T cell receptor beta chains from one specimen sequenced in a study of metastatic and nonmetastatic thyroid tumors. No patient received treatment before thyroid surgery. TCRdb reprocessed the PCR reads using MiXCR. The sample includes 25,000 to 30,000 clones, over 20% of them seen just once. The sample was blood. The receptors were sampled from a female donor with papillary thyroid cancer or a benign thyroid nodule (not recorded which). Some clones in this sample may be carry-over from other donors' samples.

Ten or more counts support this clone. The V gene is TRBV9, the J gene TRBJ2-3; D unresolved. The germline V gene encodes CDR1 SGDLS and CDR2 YYNGEE. V was shortened by 0 bases and J by 2 bases, with 7 bases between the two germline ends. The CDR3 is 14 amino acids. The CDR3 nucleotides are TGTGCCAGCAGCGTAGCACTTACCACAGATACGCAGTATTTT. This gives the protein CASSVALTTDTQYF.

The V call is TRBV6-2 or TRBV6-3, the J call TRBJ2-1, with D perhaps matching TRBD1 (6 bases). The CDR3 extends over 13 amino acids. Germline CDR1 reads MNHEY; CDR2 reads SVGEGT. V was pared by 6 bases and J by 6 bases, with 12 bases between. The CDR3 DNA follows: TGTGCCAGCAGGGACAGTACAATCAATGAGCAGTTCTTC. Protein: CASRDSTINEQFF.

The chain carries TRBV3-1 and TRBJ1-1; 8 bases line up with TRBD1. Per the germline V gene, CDR1 is LGHDT and CDR2 is YNNKEL (reference sequence). Unmatched junction bases numbered 8, after V lost 3 bases and J lost 8 bases. This CDR3 is built from 14 residues. The CDR3 nucleotides read TGTGCCAGCAGCCATGGACAGGGCATCGGAGAAGCTTTCTTT. Translating it yields CASSHGQGIGEAFF.

This clone was observed at least ten times. V is TRBV7-9 and J is TRBJ1-1; no definite D call. V was cut by 1 base and J by 10 bases, with 10 bases left in between. This CDR3 is 12 amino acids long. Looked up from germline, CDR1 is SEHNR and CDR2 is FQNEAQ (reference sequence). The CDR3 DNA sequence: TGTGCCAGCAGCTTAGGTACTGGGCGAGCTTTCTTT. Its translation: CASSLGTGRAFF.

This clone was recorded many times. This chain connects TRBV9 to TRBJ2-4; 7 nucleotides match TRBD2. This CDR3 is built from 16 residues. The V and J ends lost 0 bases and 8 bases, in that order; junction bases with no gene match: 11. Germline V gives CDR1 SGDLS, CDR2 YYNGEE. The CDR3 DNA follows: TGTGCCAGCAGCGTAGCTGGGGGGGAGGGCCAGGACATTCAGTACTTC. Its protein product is CASSVAGGEGQDIQYF.

The genes are TRBV24-1 and TRBJ2-2; possibly TRBD1 for D (5 bases). Trimming cost V 4 bases and J 7 bases, with 18 bases left between them. Germline V lookup: CDR1 KGHDR, CDR2 SFDVKD. The CDR3 runs to 16 residues. CDR3 sequence reads: CATSEALSVGVGELFF. Written as DNA, the CDR3 is TGTGCCACCAGTGAAGCCCTATCGGTAGGGGTCGGGGAGCTGTTTTTT.

This clone was observed at least ten times. The rearrangement links TRBV7-9 to TRBJ1-1, with 7 bases lining up with TRBD1. This CDR3 is built from 13 residues. After removal of 7 bases from V and 3 bases from J, the junction contained 5 bases not matched to a gene. Germline V gene sequence: CDR1 SEHNR, CDR2 FQNEAQ (reference sequence). The CDR3 is CASIPGTDTEAFF. The CDR3 DNA reads as TGTGCCAGCATCCCCGGGACAGACACTGAAGCTTTCTTT.

This clone has just one count. This chain joins TRBV7-8 and TRBJ2-5; D possibly corresponds to TRBD2 (6 bases). Trimming took 1 base from V and 5 from J, leaving 23 bases between them. The CDR3 runs to 18 residues. CDR1 SGHVS and CDR2 FQNEAQ come from the germline V gene. In nucleotides, the CDR3 is TGTGCCAGCAGCTTAGTGGTCCTCTCGTCGGGAGTTGGTGAGACCCAGTACTTC. This encodes CASSLVVLSSGVGETQYF.

This clone was seen ten or more times. J is TRBJ2-7 and V is TRBV29-1; no definite D call. The CDR3 extends over 12 amino acids. Trimming pared 4 bases from V and 0 bases from J, leaving 7 bases between. Germline V gene lookup returns CDR1 SQVTM and CDR2 ANQGSEA. Written as DNA, the CDR3 is TGCAGCGTTGTCGCTAGCTCCTACGAGCAGTACTTC. This codes for CSVVASSYEQYF.

J is TRBJ1-1 and V is TRBV20-1, with D hard to call. The CDR3 totals 13 residues. The germline V and J ends were trimmed by 6 bases and 3 bases, with 14 bases remaining between them. Germline V CDR1 and CDR2: DFQATT, SNEGSKA (reference sequence). This CDR3 is CSASAGRDTEAFF. In DNA form, the CDR3 reads TGCAGTGCCTCTGCCGGGAGAGACACTGAAGCTTTCTTT.

At least ten counts were recorded for this clone. The chain is built from TRBV7-2 and TRBJ2-6, with 7 positions matching TRBD1. This CDR3 has 15 residues. V shed 7 bases, J shed 1 base, and the junction held 4 bases outside the gene matches. CDR1 and CDR2 (germline): SGHTA, FQGNSA. CDR3 amino acids: CASTPDRSGANVLTF. CDR3 DNA sequence: TGTGCCAGCACCCCGGACAGGTCTGGGGCCAACGTCCTGACTTTC.

This clone was recorded many times. Sequence at one end of the junction differs from germline and may be a read error. The CDR3 sequence: CASRQGRTDEAFF. As DNA, the CDR3 is TGTGCCAGCAGGCAAGGGAGGACGGACGAAGCTTTCTTT. The chain couples TRBV4-2 to TRBJ1-1; D gene uncertain. Germline CDR1 LGHNA, CDR2 YNFKEQ. The CDR3 loop spans 13 amino acids.

This clone occurred many times. This chain uses TRBV6-2 or TRBV6-3 with TRBJ2-5; no clear D gene. The CDR3 extends over 14 amino acids. Germline CDR1 is MNHEY and CDR2 is SVGEGT. V was shortened by 5 bases and J by 1 base, with 11 bases between the two germline ends. The CDR3, as DNA: TGTGCCAGCAGTCCAAGTCACGGCCAAGAGACCCAGTACTTC. Translating it yields CASSPSHGQETQYF.

This chain links TRBV20-1 with TRBJ1-2, with TRBD1 identical over 9 bases. With V trimmed by 5 bases and J by 2 bases, 6 bases remained unmatched. CDR1 is DFQATT and CDR2 is SNEGSKA in the germline V gene (reference sequence). The CDR3 consists of 14 residues. CDR3 in amino acids: CSADPGTGNYGYTF. The CDR3 nucleotides read TGCAGTGCTGACCCTGGGACAGGGAACTATGGCTACACCTTC.

This clone was counted ten times or more. The rearrangement uses TRBV4-1 and TRBJ2-2, with D perhaps matching TRBD1 (5 bases). Trimming shortened V by 5 bases and J by 1 base, and 8 bases separated the two germline ends. The CDR3 loop spans 14 amino acids. Germline assignment: CDR1 MGHRA and CDR2 YSYEKL. The CDR3 nucleotides are TGCGCCAGCAGCTCGCAGGGGAACACCGGGGAGCTGTTTTTT. This encodes CASSSQGNTGELFF.

Ten or more counts support this clone. The V and J genes are TRBV2 and TRBJ2-3; 7 positions match TRBD1. J gave up 2 bases and V 8 bases, and 13 bases lay outside the gene matches. The CDR3 totals 16 residues. Germline V lookup: CDR1 SNHLY, CDR2 FYNNEI. The CDR3 coding sequence is TGTGCCAGCTCCAGGGACAGCCAAAACCCCACAGATACGCAGTATTTT. Protein: CASSRDSQNPTDTQYF.

To note about this clone: At one end, the junction sequence differs from germline, possibly due to a read error. The rearrangement uses TRBV25-1 and TRBJ1-2; a possible D gene is TRBD1 (6 bases). Germline V gene sequence: CDR1 MGHDK, CDR2 SYGVNS. The CDR3 spans 15 residues. CDR3 region: CASSPPGGLGYGHTF. The CDR3 region has the DNA TGTGCCAGCAGTCCACCGGGGGGGCTAGGCTATGGCCACACCTTC.

This clone appeared many times. The rearrangement joins TRBV28 to TRBJ2-2; perhaps TRBD2 as D (5 bases). Germline V gene lookup returns CDR1 MDHEN and CDR2 SYDVKM. Trimming cost V 5 bases and J 4 bases, with 11 bases left between them. The CDR3 spans 14 residues. The DNA of the CDR3 is TGTGCCAGCAGTCCCGCAGCGGTCACCGGGGAGCTGTTTTTT. Translated: CASSPAAVTGELFF.

Many counts were recorded for this clone. The sample holds other DNA sequences that translate to the same CDR3. V and J are TRBV2 and TRBJ2-6; D is undetermined. This CDR3 has 15 residues. CDR1 is SNHLY and CDR2 is FYNNEI in the germline V gene. V gave up 3 bases and J gave up 0 bases, with 6 bases separating them. CDR3 bases: TGTGCCAGCAGTGATTGGGGCTCTGGGGCCAACGTCCTGACTTTC. This gives the protein CASSDWGSGANVLTF.

Details on this clone: The junction shows a germline mismatch at one end, possibly a read error. CDR3 sequence: CTSSANRGHTLF. CDR3 sequence (DNA): TGTACCAGCAGTGCCAACAGGGGTCACACTCTCTTT. This chain connects TRBV25-1 to TRBJ1-1, with 7 bases matching TRBD1. This CDR3 contains 12 residues. CDR1 and CDR2 (germline): MGHDK, SYGVNS.

This clone was counted a few times. This chain joins TRBV28 and TRBJ2-7, with no clear D. Germline V CDR1 and CDR2: MDHEN, SYDVKM. This CDR3 is 12 amino acids long. V shed 3 bases and J shed 6 bases, with 9 bases lying between them. The CDR3 region has the DNA TGTGCCAGCAGTTTTTCCAGGCCCGAGCAGTACTTC. Protein product: CASSFSRPEQYF.

This clone was seen repeatedly, ten times or more. This chain uses TRBV6-1 with TRBJ1-5, with D unclear. The CDR3 has 13 residues. Trimming pared 6 bases from V and 5 bases from J, leaving 11 bases between. From germline, CDR1 is MNHNS and CDR2 SASEGT. CDR3 nucleotides: TGTGCCAGCAGCCTCGGATCAGATCAGCCCCAGCATTTT. Encoded protein: CASSLGSDQPQHF.

This clone appeared many times. This chain joins TRBV6-6 and TRBJ1-2; D is undetermined. CDR3 length: 13 residues. Trimming took off 2 bases at V and 5 bases at J, with 9 bases between the two ends. Per the germline V gene, CDR1 is MNHNY and CDR2 is SVGAGI (reference sequence). The CDR3 sequence: CASSYTALYGYTF. DNA of the CDR3: TGTGCCAGCAGTTACACAGCCCTTTATGGCTACACCTTC.

The chain is built from TRBV30 and TRBJ1-2; 7 bases line up with TRBD1. The length of the CDR3 is 12 residues. V trimming: 3 bases; J trimming: 6 bases; junction bases outside the gene matches: 4. Germline V gives CDR1 GTSNPN, CDR2 SVGIG (reference sequence). CDR3 residues: CAWRPTGNGYTF. DNA for the CDR3: TGTGCCTGGAGGCCGACAGGGAATGGCTACACCTTC.

This clone is judged medium-sized (0.01 to 0.1%). The CDR3 sequence is CASRPHQTGGYGYTF. In DNA form, the CDR3 reads TGTGCCAGCAGGCCCCATCAGACAGGGGGCTATGGCTACACCTTC. The gene calls are TRBV12-3 or TRBV12-4 and TRBJ1-2; 9 bases are shared with TRBD1. The CDR3 extends over 15 amino acids. V shed 6 bases, J shed 4 bases, and the junction held 9 bases outside the gene matches.